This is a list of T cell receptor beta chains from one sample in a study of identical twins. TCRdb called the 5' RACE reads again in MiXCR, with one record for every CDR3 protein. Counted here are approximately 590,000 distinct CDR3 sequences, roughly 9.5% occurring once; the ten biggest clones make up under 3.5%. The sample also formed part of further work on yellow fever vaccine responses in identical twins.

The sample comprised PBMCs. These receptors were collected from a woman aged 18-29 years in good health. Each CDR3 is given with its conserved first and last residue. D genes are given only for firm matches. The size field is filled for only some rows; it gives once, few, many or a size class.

CAISESDRLNTGELFF,TGTGCCATCAGTGAGTCTGACAGACTTAACACCGGGGAGCTGTTTTTT,many,TRBV10-3,-,TRBJ2-2
CASSLQLGINEQFF,TGTGCCAGCAGCCTACAACTAGGTATCAATGAGCAGTTCTTC,many,TRBV7-2,-,TRBJ2-1
CASSGLRGGLEQYF,TGTGCCAGCAGTGGTCTGCGGGGGGGCCTCGAGCAGTACTTC,few,TRBV2,TRBD2,TRBJ2-7
CASSGGRGASNTEAFF,TGTGCCAGCAGCGGGGGCCGGGGCGCTTCAAATACTGAAGCTTTCTTT,-,TRBV7-6,-,TRBJ1-1
CASRSAGPNEKLFF,TGTGCCAGCAGGTCGGCAGGGCCTAATGAAAAACTGTTTTTT,-,TRBV2,-,TRBJ1-4
CASSVGTTDTQYF,TGTGCCAGCAGCGTAGGGACGACAGATACGCAGTATTTT,many,TRBV7-9,-,TRBJ2-3
CSVEVGAAGAQYF,TGCAGCGTTGAAGTTGGTGCCGCGGGGGCCCAGTACTTC,few,TRBV29-1,TRBD2,TRBJ2-5
CSALGRGLEDQPQHF,TGCAGTGCCCTGGGGAGGGGGCTGGAAGATCAGCCCCAGCATTTT,-,TRBV20-1,TRBD1,TRBJ1-5
CASSAHMENIQYF,TGTGCCAGCAGCGCCCATATGGAAAACATTCAGTACTTC,-,TRBV11-2,-,TRBJ2-4
CASSTGTIQLNAGELFF,TGCGCCAGCAGCACTGGGACTATTCAGCTAAACGCCGGGGAGCTGTTTTTT,-,TRBV5-1,TRBD2,TRBJ2-2
CASSLPTNRENEQYF,TGTGCCAGCAGTTTACCCACCAACAGGGAAAACGAGCAGTACTTC,-,TRBV28,-,TRBJ2-7
CATSDLAGGRESYNEQFF,TGTGCCACCAGTGACCTAGCGGGAGGGCGGGAAAGCTACAATGAGCAGTTCTTC,-,TRBV24-1,TRBD2,TRBJ2-1
CASSLGGGYYEQYF,TGTGCCAGCAGTCTCGGGGGGGGATACTACGAGCAGTACTTC,many,TRBV6-1,TRBD2,TRBJ2-7
CASSSTSGGLSSYEQYF,TGTGCCAGCAGCTCGACTAGCGGGGGGCTGAGCTCCTACGAGCAGTACTTC,few,TRBV7-2,TRBD2,TRBJ2-7
CATSRDRGSGPGGYTF,TGTGCCACCAGCAGAGATCGGGGGTCAGGTCCGGGAGGCTACACCTTC,few,TRBV15,-,TRBJ1-2
CASSLEAANTEAFF,TGTGCCAGCAGCTTAGAGGCAGCGAACACTGAAGCTTTCTTT,many,TRBV7-2,-,TRBJ1-1
CASSLEGGTDTQYF,TGTGCCAGCAGCTTAGAAGGGGGAACAGATACGCAGTATTTT,many,TRBV5-1,-,TRBJ2-3
CAISDGSSYEQYF,TGTGCCATCAGTGATGGCAGCTCCTACGAGCAGTACTTC,few,TRBV10-3,-,TRBJ2-7
CASSTGGASYEQYF,TGTGCCAGCAGCACAGGGGGGGCTTCCTACGAGCAGTACTTC,-,TRBV11-1,-,TRBJ2-7
CASSLVPAGVWTDTQYF,TGTGCCAGCAGCTTAGTACCAGCGGGAGTGTGGACAGATACGCAGTATTTT,many,TRBV7-2,TRBD2,TRBJ2-3
CASSLVGVTAKNIQYF,TGTGCCAGCAGTCTAGTGGGAGTGACAGCCAAAAACATTCAGTACTTC,-,TRBV6-2/TRBV6-3,-,TRBJ2-4
CASSLRTGEQYF,TGTGCCAGCAGTTTGCGTACGGGCGAGCAGTACTTC,-,TRBV27,-,TRBJ2-7
CSAGRDTQYF,TGCAGTGCTGGAAGAGATACGCAGTATTTT,-,TRBV20-1,-,TRBJ2-3
CASGTSGYNEQFF,TGTGCCAGTGGGACTAGCGGGTACAATGAGCAGTTCTTC,-,TRBV19,TRBD2,TRBJ2-1
CASSQGLLGSDTGELFF,TGTGCCAGCAGCCAAGGTTTATTGGGGTCTGACACCGGGGAGCTGTTTTTT,-,TRBV14,-,TRBJ2-2
CSARDGTSNEQFF,TGCAGTGCTAGAGATGGGACTAGCAATGAGCAGTTCTTC,many,TRBV20-1,TRBD2,TRBJ2-1
CASSFTGQGGETQYF,TGTGCCAGCAGTTTCACCGGACAGGGTGGAGAGACCCAGTACTTC,many,TRBV12-3/TRBV12-4,TRBD1,TRBJ2-5
CASSQVSTGTNTGELFF,TGTGCCAGCAGCCAAGTATCGACAGGGACGAACACCGGGGAGCTGTTTTTT,few,TRBV14,TRBD1,TRBJ2-2
CASRPDIVETQYF,TGTGCCAGCAGGCCAGACATCGTGGAGACCCAGTACTTC,few,TRBV6-2/TRBV6-3,-,TRBJ2-5
CASSGEIATNEKLFF,TGCGCCAGCAGCGGGGAAATCGCAACTAATGAAAAACTGTTTTTT,few,TRBV5-1,-,TRBJ1-4
CSANSEVAGLGEQYF,TGCAGTGCAAACAGTGAGGTAGCGGGGCTTGGGGAGCAGTACTTC,many,TRBV20-1,TRBD2,TRBJ2-7
CASSTGTSADEQFF,TGCGCCAGCAGCACGGGGACTAGCGCCGATGAGCAGTTCTTC,-,TRBV5-1,TRBD2,TRBJ2-1
CASSPGLFSEQYF,TGTGCCAGCAGCCCCGGACTCTTCTCCGAGCAGTACTTC,few,TRBV5-5,-,TRBJ2-7
CALNRGTYEQYF,TGTGCCCTTAACAGGGGAACCTACGAGCAGTACTTC,few,TRBV30,TRBD1,TRBJ2-7
CASSFWGSYEQYF,TGTGCCAGCAGCTTTTGGGGCTCCTACGAGCAGTACTTC,-,TRBV7-9,-,TRBJ2-7
CASSLSAQPLAKNIQYF,TGTGCCAGCAGTTTATCGGCCCAGCCTTTAGCCAAAAACATTCAGTACTTC,-,TRBV12-3/TRBV12-4,-,TRBJ2-4
CASSTGGMMNTEASF,TGTGCCAGCAGTACAGGGGGGATGATGAACACTGAAGCTTCCTTT,-,TRBV6-1,TRBD1,TRBJ1-1
CASSLGRGSRDTQYF,TGTGCCAGCAGCTTAGGTCGGGGGTCGAGAGATACGCAGTATTTT,-,TRBV7-9,-,TRBJ2-3
CASGSGLAGQLEQYF,TGCGCCAGCGGTTCCGGACTAGCGGGGCAATTGGAGCAGTACTTC,many,TRBV5-1,TRBD2,TRBJ2-7
CASSEAPDRVSNEQFF,TGTGCCAGCAGTGAAGCCCCAGACAGGGTTTCCAATGAGCAGTTCTTC,few,TRBV2,TRBD1,TRBJ2-1
CASSLKLASNEQFF,TGTGCCAGCAGTCTCAAACTAGCTTCCAATGAGCAGTTCTTC,few,TRBV6-2/TRBV6-3,-,TRBJ2-1
CASSPGTEAYEQYF,TGTGCCAGCTCACCAGGGACAGAGGCCTACGAGCAGTACTTC,-,TRBV18,TRBD1,TRBJ2-7
CASSLQASSYNEQFF,TGTGCCAGCAGTTTGCAGGCTTCGTCCTACAATGAGCAGTTCTTC,few,TRBV6-5,-,TRBJ2-1
CATSPRRGTGDSPLHF,TGTGCCACCAGCCCCCGGAGGGGGACAGGGGATTCACCCCTCCACTTT,-,TRBV15,TRBD1,TRBJ1-6
CSAERDVTNVHEQFF,TGCAGTGCTGAGAGAGATGTGACAAATGTCCATGAGCAGTTCTTC,few,TRBV20-1,-,TRBJ2-1